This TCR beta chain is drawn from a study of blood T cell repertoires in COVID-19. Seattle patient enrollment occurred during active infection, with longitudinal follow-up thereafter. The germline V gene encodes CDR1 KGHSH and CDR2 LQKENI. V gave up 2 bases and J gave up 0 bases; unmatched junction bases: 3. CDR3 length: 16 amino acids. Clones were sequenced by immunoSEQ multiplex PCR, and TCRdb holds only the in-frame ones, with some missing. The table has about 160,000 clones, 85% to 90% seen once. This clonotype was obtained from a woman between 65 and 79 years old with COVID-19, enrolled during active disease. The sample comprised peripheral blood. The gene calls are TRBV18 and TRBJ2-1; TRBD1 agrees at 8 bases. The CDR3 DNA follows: TGTGCCAGCTCACCAGGGACAGGTAGCTCCTACAATGAGCAGTTCTTC. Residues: CASSPGTGSSYNEQFF.